This entry describes one T cell receptor (beta chain). Via MiXCR, TCRdb re-called the 5' RACE reads, giving one row per CDR3 protein. The table includes 540,000 or so distinct CDR3 sequences, just over 20% detected once. These data belong to a study of T-cell memory formation after mild COVID-19. The clonotype originates from an adult woman who had mild COVID-19 (a few samples of this study predate the infection). Cell type and time point are not known. Material: PBMCs or a T cell subset sorted from them (not recorded which).

This CDR3 is CSTSGTSFEQYF. The CDR3 DNA reads as TGCAGTACATCCGGGACTAGCTTCGAGCAGTACTTC. The V and J genes are TRBV20-1 and TRBJ2-7; 9 positions match TRBD2. The CDR3 is made up of 12 amino acids. Germline trimming cut 8 bases from V and 6 bases from J; bases unmatched to any gene: 8. Germline CDR1 reads DFQATT; CDR2 reads SNEGSKA (reference sequence).